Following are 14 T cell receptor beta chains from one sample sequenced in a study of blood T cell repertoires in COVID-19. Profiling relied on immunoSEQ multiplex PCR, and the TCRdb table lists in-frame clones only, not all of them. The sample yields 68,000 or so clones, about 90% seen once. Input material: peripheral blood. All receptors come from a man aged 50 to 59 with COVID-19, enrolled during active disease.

The CDR3: CASSLQGVANYGYTF. The CDR3, as DNA: TGTGCCAGCAGTCTACAGGGGGTCGCTAACTATGGCTACACCTTC. The chain couples TRBV28 to TRBJ1-2, with TRBD1 matching over 8 bases. The CDR3 is 15 residues long. CDR1 and CDR2 from the germline V gene are MDHEN and SYDVKM. J was trimmed by 0 bases and V by 5 bases; bases with no gene match: 5.

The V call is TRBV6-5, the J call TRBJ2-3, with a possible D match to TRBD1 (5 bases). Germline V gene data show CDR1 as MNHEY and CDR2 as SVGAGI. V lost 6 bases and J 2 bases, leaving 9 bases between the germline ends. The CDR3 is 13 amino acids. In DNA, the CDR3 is TGTGCCAGCAGAAAACAGGACACAGATACGCAGTATTTT. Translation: CASRKQDTDTQYF.

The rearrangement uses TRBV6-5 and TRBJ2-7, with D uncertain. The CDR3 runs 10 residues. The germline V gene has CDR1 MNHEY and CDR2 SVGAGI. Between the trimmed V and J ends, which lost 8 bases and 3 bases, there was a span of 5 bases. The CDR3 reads CASESYEQYF. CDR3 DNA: TGTGCCAGCGAGAGCTACGAGCAGTACTTC.

The CDR3 DNA sequence: TGTGCCAGCAGCTTATCAGGGGTGAACTATGGCTACACCTTC. Translation: CASSLSGVNYGYTF. V is TRBV7-3 and J is TRBJ1-2, with D perhaps TRBD1 (6 bases). Trimming pared 2 bases from V and 2 bases from J, leaving 9 bases between. CDR1 and CDR2 from the germline V gene are SGHTA and FQGTGA. This CDR3 has 14 residues.

Here the CDR3 reads CASSPDREYEQYF. CDR3 coding DNA: TGTGCCAGCTCACCGGACAGGGAGTACGAGCAGTACTTC. The V and J genes are TRBV18 and TRBJ2-7; 8 bases are shared with TRBD1. The CDR3 totals 13 residues. Germline V gene sequence: CDR1 KGHSH, CDR2 LQKENI. Trimming removed 3 bases from V and 4 bases from J; junction bases left unmatched: 2.

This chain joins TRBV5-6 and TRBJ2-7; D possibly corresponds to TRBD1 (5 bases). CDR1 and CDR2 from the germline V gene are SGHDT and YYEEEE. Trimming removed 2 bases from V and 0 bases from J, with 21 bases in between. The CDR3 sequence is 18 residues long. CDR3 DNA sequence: TGTGCCAGCAGCTTCTCATACACGACCCTACAGGACTCCTACGAGCAGTACTTC. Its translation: CASSFSYTTLQDSYEQYF. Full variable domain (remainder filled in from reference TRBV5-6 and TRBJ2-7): DAGVTQSPTHLIKTRGQQVTLRCSPKSGHDTVSWYQQALGQGPQFIFQYYEEEERQRGNFPDRFSGHQFPNYSSELNVNALLLGDSALYLCASSFSYTTLQDSYEQYFGPGTRLTVT.

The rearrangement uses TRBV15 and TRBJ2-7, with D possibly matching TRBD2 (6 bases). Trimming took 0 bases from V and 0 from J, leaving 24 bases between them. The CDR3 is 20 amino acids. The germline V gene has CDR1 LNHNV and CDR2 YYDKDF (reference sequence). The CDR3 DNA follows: TGTGCCACCAGCAGAGATCGCCCAACTAGACTAGTGGAAAGCTCCTACGAGCAGTACTTC. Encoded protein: CATSRDRPTRLVESSYEQYF.

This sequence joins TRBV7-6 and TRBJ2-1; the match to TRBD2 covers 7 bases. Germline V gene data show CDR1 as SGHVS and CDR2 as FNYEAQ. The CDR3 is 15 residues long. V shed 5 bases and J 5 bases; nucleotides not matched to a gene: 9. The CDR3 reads CASSPSSGRNNEQFF. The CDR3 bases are TGTGCCAGCAGCCCTTCTTCCGGGAGGAACAATGAGCAGTTCTTC.

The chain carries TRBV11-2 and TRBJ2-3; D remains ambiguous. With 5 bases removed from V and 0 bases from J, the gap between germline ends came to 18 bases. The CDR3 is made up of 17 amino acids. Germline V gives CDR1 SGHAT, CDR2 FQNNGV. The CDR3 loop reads CASSPVWAILSTDTQYF. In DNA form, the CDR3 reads TGTGCCAGCAGCCCCGTCTGGGCCATCCTTAGCACAGATACGCAGTATTTT.

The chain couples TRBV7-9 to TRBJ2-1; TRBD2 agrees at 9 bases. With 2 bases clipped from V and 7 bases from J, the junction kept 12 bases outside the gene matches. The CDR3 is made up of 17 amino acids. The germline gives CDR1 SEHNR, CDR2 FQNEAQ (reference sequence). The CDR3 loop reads CASSLPIAGAKANEQFF. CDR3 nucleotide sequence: TGTGCCAGCAGCTTACCCATAGCGGGAGCCAAAGCGAATGAGCAGTTCTTC.

The CDR3 nucleotides are TGTGCCAGCAGCTCCTCCCGCTGGCAGGGGGCTCTCGGTGAGCAGTTCTTC. Residues: CASSSSRWQGALGEQFF. V is TRBV11-2 and J is TRBJ2-1; 8 bases agree with TRBD1. There are 17 residues in the CDR3. CDR1 is SGHAT and CDR2 is FQNNGV in the germline V gene. Trimming cost V 4 bases and J 9 bases; bases outside gene matches: 17.

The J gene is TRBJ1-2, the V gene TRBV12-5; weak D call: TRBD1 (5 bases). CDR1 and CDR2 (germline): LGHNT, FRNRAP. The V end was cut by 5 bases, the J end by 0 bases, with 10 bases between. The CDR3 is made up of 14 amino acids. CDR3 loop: CASGPPTANYGYTF. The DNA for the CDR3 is TGTGCTAGTGGTCCTCCGACAGCTAACTATGGCTACACCTTC.

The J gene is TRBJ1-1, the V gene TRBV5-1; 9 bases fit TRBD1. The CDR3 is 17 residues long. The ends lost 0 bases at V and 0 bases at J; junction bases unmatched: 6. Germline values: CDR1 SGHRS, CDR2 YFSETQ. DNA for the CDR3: TGCGCCAGCAGCTTGGCCACAGGGGGCATCATGAACACTGAAGCTTTCTTT. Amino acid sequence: CASSLATGGIMNTEAFF.

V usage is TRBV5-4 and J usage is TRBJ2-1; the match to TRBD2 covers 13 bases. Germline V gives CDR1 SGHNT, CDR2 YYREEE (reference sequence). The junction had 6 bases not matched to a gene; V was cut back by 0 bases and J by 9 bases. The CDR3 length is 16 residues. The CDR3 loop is CASSLGRTSGRGEQFF. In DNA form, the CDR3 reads TGTGCCAGCAGCTTGGGGCGGACTAGCGGGAGAGGTGAGCAGTTCTTC.